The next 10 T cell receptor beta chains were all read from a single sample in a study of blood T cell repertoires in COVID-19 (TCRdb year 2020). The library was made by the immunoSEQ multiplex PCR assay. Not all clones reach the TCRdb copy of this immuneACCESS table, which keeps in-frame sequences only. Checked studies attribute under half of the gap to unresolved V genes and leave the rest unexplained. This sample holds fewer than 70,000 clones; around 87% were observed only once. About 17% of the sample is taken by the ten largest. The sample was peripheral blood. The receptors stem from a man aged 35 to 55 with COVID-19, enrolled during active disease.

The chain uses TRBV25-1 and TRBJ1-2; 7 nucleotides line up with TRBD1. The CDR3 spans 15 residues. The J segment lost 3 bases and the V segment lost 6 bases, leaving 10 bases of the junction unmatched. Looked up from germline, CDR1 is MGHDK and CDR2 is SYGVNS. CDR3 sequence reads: CASSPKGAGYYGYTF. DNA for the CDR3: TGTGCCAGCAGCCCAAAGGGGGCGGGTTACTATGGCTACACCTTC.

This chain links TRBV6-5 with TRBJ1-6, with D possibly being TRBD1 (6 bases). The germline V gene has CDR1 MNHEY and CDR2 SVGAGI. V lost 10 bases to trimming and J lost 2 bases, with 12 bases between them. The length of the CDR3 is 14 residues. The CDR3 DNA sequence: TGTGCCAAGCCCGGGGACACCTATAATTCACCCCTCCACTTT. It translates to CAKPGDTYNSPLHF.

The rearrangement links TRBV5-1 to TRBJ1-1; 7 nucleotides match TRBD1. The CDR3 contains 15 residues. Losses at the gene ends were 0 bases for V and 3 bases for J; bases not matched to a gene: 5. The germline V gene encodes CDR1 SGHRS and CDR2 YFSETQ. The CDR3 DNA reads TGCGCCAGCAGCTTGGTTCTCAGGGGGGACACTGAAGCTTTCTTT. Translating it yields CASSLVLRGDTEAFF.

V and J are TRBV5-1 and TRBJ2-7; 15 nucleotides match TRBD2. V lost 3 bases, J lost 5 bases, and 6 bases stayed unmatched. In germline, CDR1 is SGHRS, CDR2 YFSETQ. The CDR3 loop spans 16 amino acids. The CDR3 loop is CASSSWTSGGADEQYF. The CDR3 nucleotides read TGCGCCAGCAGCTCCTGGACTAGCGGGGGGGCAGACGAGCAGTACTTC.

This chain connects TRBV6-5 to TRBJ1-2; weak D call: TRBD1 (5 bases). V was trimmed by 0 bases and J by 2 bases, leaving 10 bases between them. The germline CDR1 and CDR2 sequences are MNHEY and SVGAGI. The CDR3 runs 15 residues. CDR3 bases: TGTGCCAGCAGTTACTCGTTGCAGGGCAACTATGGCTACACCTTC. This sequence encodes CASSYSLQGNYGYTF.

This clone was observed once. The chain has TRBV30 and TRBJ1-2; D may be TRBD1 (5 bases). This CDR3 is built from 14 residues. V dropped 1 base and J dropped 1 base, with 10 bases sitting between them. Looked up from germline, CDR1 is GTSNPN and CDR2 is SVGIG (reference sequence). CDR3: CAWSDPGNNYGYTF. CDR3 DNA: TGTGCCTGGAGTGACCCAGGGAATAACTATGGCTACACCTTC.

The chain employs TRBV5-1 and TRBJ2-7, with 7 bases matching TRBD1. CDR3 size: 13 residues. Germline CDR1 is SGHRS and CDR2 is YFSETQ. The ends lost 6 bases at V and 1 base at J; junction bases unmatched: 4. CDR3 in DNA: TGCGCCAGCACCAGGACAGGTTCCTACGAGCAGTACTTC. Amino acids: CASTRTGSYEQYF.

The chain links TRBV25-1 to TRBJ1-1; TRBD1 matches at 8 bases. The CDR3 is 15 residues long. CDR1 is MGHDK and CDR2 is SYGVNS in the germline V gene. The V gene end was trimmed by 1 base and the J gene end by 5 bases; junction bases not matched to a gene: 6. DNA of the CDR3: TGTGCCAGCAGTGAATTCGGACAGGGAATTACTGAAGCTTTCTTT. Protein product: CASSEFGQGITEAFF.

The CDR3 bases are TGTGCCAGCAGCTCCCCAGGACAGGCGACGAATGCTTTCTTT. Translated: CASSSPGQATNAFF. The J gene is TRBJ1-1, the V gene TRBV14; 7 bases are shared with TRBD1. V trimming: 5 bases; J trimming: 11 bases; junction bases outside the gene matches: 14. CDR1 is SGHDN, CDR2 FVKESK, per germline. This CDR3 has 14 residues.

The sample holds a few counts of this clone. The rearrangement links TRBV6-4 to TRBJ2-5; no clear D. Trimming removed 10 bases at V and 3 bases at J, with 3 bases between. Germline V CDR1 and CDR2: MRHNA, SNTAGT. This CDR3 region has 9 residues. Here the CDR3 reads CAIKETQYF. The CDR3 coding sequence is TGTGCCATAAAAGAGACCCAGTACTTC.